This T cell receptor (beta chain) was sequenced for a study of CD8 T cells in Susac syndrome. Study outcomes and limitations: The study acknowledged a relatively small number of individuals in its TCR sequencing and HLA analysis.

Concerning this clonotype itself: Its antigen is still unknown.

Random hexamers were used to reverse transcribe roughly 0.5 to 1 ug of RNA. A single record per CDR3 protein comes from TCRdb applying MiXCR to the immunoSEQ multiplex PCR reads. The sample yields 250,000 to 350,000 distinct CDR3 sequences, roughly 94% seen once. CD8+ and CD4+ T cells from blood underwent TCR beta sequencing. The CD8+ and CD4+ T cells were negatively isolated, with the TEMRA cells enriched by FACS. The V segment lost 7 bases and the J segment 8 bases; nucleotides outside the gene matches: 5. The CDR3 is 14 residues long. Germline V gene data show CDR1 as MNHEY and CDR2 as SVGAGI. Sequencing was performed on CD4+ T cells from PBMCs. V gene TRBV6-5 combines with J gene TRBJ1-6; TRBD1 matches at 10 bases. This TCR came from a human donor with multiple sclerosis. The CDR3 loop reads CASKRTGGDSPLHF. CDR3 in DNA: TGTGCCAGCAAACGGACAGGGGGGGATTCACCCCTCCACTTT.